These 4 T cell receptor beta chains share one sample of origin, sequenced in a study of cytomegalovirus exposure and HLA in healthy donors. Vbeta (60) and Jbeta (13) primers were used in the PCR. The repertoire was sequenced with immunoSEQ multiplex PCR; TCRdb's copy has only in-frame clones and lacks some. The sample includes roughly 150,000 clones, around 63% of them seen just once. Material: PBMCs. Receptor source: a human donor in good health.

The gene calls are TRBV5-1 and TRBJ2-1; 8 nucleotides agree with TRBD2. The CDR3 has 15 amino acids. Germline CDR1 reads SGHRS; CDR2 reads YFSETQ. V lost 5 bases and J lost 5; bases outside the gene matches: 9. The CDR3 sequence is CASRKAGGRHNEQFF. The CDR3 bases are TGCGCCAGCAGAAAGGCGGGAGGACGACACAATGAGCAGTTCTTC.

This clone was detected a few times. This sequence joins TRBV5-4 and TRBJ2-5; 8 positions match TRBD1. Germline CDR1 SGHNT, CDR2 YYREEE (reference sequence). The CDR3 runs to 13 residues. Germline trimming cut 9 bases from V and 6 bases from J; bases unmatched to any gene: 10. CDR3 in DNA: TGTGCCACCGGGGACAGGACGCGGCAGACCCAGTACTTC. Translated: CATGDRTRQTQYF. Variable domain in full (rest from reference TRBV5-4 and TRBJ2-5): ETGVTQSPTHLIKTRGQQVTLRCSSQSGHNTVSWYQQALGQGPQFIFQYYREEENGRGNFPPRFSGLQFPNYSSELNVNALELDDSALYLCATGDRTRQTQYFGPGTRLLVL.

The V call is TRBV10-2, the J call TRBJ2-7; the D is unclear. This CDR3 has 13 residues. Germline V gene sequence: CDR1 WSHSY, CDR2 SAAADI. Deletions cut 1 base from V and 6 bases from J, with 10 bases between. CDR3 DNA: TGCGCCAGCAGTGAGTTATCGAGGTCCGAGCAGTACTTC. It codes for CASSELSRSEQYF.

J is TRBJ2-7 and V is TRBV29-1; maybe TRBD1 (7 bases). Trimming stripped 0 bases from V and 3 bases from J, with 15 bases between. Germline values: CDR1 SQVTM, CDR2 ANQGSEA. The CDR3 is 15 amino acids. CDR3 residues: CSVEDESRGVYEQYF. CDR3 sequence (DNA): TGCAGCGTTGAAGATGAAAGCAGGGGGGTCTACGAGCAGTACTTC.